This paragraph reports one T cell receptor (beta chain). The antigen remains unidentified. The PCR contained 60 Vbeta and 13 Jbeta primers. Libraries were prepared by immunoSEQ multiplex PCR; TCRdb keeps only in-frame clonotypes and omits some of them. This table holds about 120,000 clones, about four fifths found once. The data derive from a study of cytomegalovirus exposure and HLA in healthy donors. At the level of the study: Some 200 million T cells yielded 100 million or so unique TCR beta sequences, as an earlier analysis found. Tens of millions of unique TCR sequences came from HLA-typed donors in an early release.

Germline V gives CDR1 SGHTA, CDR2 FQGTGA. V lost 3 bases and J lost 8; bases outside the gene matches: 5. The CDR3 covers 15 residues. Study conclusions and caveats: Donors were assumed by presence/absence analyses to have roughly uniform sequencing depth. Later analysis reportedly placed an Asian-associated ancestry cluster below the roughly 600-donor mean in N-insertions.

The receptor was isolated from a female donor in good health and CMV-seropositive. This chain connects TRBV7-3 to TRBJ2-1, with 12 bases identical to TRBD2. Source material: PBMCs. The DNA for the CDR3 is TGTGCCAGCAGCTTCTCTAGCGGGGGGGCCCATGAGCAGTTCTTC. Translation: CASSFSSGGAHEQFF.